This T cell receptor beta chain is drawn from a study of T cells in Graves' hyperthyroidism and ophthalmopathy. The TCR beta CDR3 regions underwent amplification using RNA transcripts as the source. Researchers ran a first-round RT-PCR on the TCR CDR3 using the HTBI primer set. TCRdb passed the multiplex PCR reads through MiXCR, listing each CDR3 protein once. The sample shows approximately 400,000 distinct CDR3 sequences, roughly 14% of them seen only once. The CDR3 length is 12 residues. V lost 1 base to trimming and J lost 6 bases, with 7 bases between them. CDR1 is SGHRS, CDR2 YFSETQ, per germline.

Sequencing was done on a sample of blood. The clonotype originates from a woman younger than 35 with Graves' hyperthyroidism. This chain joins TRBV5-1 and TRBJ1-2; tentatively, D is TRBD1 (5 bases). As DNA, the CDR3 is TGCGCCAGCAGCTTGCCACAGGATGGCTACACCTTC. Amino acids: CASSLPQDGYTF.